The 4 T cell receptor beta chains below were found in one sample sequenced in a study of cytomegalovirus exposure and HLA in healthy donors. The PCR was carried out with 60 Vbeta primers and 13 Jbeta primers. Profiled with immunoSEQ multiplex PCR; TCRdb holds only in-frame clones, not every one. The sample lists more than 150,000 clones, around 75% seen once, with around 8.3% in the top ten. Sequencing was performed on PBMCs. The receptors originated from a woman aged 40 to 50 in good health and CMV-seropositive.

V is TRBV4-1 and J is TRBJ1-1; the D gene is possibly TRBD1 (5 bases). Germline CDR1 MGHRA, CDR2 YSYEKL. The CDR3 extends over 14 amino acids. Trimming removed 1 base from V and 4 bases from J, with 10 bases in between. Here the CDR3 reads CASSQARGGTEAFF. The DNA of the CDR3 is TGCGCCAGCAGCCAAGCCCGGGGGGGCACTGAAGCTTTCTTT.

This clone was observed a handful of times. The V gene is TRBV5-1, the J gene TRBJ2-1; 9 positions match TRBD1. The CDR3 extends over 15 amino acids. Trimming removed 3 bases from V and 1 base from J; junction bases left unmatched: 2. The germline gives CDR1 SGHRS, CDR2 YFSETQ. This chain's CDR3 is CASSSGTGSYNEQFF. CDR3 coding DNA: TGCGCCAGCAGCTCCGGGACAGGGTCCTACAATGAGCAGTTCTTC.

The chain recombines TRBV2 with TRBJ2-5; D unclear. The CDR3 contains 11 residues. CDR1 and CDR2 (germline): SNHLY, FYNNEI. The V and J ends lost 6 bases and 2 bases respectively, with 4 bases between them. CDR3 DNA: TGTGCCAGCAGACTTCAAGAGACCCAGTACTTC. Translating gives CASRLQETQYF.

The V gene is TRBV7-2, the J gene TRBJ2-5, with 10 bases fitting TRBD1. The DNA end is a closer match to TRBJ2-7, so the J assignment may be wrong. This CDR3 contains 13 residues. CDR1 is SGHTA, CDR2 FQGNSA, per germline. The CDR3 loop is CASSRDRGYEQYF. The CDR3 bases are TGTGCCAGCAGCCGGGACAGGGGTTACGAGCAGTACTTC.